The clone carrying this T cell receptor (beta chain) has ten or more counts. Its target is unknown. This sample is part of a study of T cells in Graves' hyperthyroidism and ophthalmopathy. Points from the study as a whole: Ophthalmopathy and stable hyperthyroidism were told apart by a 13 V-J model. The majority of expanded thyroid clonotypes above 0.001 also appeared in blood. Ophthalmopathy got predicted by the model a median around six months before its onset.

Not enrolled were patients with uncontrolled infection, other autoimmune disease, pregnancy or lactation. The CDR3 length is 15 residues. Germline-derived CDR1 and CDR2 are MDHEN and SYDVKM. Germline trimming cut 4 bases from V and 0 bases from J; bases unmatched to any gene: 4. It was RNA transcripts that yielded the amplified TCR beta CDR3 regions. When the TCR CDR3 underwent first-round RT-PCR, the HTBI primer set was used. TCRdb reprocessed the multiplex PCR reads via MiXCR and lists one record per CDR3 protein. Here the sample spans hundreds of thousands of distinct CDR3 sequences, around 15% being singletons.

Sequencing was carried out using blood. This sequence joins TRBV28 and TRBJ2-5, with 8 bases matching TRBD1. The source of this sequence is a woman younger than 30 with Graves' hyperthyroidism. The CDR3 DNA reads TGTGCCAGCAGTTCACCAGGGGGCTACCAAGAGACCCAGTACTTC. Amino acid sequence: CASSSPGGYQETQYF.